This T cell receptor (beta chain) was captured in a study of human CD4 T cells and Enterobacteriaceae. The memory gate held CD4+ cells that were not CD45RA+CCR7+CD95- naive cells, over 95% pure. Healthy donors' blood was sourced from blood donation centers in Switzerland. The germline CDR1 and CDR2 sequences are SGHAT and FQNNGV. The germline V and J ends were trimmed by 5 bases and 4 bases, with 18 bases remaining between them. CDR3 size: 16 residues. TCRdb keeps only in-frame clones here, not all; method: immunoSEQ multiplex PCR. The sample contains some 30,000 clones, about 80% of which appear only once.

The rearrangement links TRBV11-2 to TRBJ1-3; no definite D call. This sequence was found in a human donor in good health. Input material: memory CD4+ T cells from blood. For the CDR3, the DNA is TGTGCCAGCAGCCTCTTGAACTCCATGCCCGGAAACACCATATATTTT. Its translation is CASSLLNSMPGNTIYF. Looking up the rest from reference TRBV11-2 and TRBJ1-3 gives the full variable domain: EAGVAQSPRYKIIEKRQSVAFWCNPISGHATLYWYQQILGQGPKLLIQFQNNGVVDDSQLPKDRFSAERLKGVDSTLKIQPAKLEDSAVYLCASSLLNSMPGNTIYFGEGSWLTVV.